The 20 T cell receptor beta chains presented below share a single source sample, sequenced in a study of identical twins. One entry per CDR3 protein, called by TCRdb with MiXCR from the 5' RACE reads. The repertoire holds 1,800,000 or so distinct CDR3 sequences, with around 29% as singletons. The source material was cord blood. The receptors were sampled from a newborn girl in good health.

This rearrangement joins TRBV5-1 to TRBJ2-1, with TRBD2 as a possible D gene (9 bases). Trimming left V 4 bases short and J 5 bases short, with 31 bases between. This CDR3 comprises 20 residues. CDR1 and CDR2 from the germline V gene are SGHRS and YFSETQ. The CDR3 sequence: CASSLHPGTGIAGEDNEQFF. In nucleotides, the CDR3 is TGCGCCAGCAGCCTACATCCTGGGACAGGCATAGCGGGAGAGGACAATGAGCAGTTCTTC.

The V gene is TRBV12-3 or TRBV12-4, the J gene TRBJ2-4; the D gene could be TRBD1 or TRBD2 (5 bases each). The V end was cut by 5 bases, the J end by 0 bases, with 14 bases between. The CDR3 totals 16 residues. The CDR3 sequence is CASSGSGTLAKNIQYF. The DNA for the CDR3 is TGTGCCAGCAGTGGTTCAGGGACCCTAGCCAAAAACATTCAGTACTTC.

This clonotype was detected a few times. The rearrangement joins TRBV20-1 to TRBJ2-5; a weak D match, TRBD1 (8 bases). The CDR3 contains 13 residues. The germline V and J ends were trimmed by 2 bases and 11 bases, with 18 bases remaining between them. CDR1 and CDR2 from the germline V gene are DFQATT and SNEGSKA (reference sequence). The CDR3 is CSARPGQGGEQYF. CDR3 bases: TGCAGTGCTAGACCTGGACAGGGAGGGGAGCAGTACTTC.

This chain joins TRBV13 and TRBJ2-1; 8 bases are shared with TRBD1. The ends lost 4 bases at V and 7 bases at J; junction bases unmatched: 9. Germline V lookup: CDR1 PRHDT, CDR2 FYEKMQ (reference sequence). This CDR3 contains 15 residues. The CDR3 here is CASSSLDRGSNEQFF. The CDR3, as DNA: TGTGCCAGCAGCTCCCTCGACAGGGGAAGTAATGAGCAGTTCTTC.

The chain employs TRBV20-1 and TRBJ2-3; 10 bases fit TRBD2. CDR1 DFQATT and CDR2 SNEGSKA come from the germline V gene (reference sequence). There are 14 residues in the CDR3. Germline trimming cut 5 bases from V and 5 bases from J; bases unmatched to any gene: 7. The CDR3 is CSAASSGGRDTQYF. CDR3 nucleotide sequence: TGCAGTGCTGCCTCTAGCGGGGGCCGAGATACGCAGTATTTT.

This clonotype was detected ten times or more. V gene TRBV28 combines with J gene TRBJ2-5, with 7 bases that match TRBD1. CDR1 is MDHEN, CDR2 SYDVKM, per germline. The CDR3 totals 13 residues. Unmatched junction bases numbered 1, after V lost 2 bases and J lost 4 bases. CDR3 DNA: TGTGCCAGCAGTTTACCAGGGGGAGAGACCCAGTACTTC. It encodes CASSLPGGETQYF.

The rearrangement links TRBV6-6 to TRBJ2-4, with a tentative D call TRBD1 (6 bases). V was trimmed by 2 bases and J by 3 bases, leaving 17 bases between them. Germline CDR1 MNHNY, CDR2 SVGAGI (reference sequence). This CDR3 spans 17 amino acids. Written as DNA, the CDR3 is TGTGCCAGCAGTTACCCCACAGGGATGGATGGCAAAAACATTCAGTACTTC. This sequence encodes CASSYPTGMDGKNIQYF.

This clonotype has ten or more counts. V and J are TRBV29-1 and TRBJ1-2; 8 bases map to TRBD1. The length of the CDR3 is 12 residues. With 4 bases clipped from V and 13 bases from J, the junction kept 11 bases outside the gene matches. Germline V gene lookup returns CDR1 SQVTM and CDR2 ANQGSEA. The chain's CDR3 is CSVVLQGEGSTF. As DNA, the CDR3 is TGCAGCGTTGTTTTACAGGGGGAAGGTAGCACCTTC.

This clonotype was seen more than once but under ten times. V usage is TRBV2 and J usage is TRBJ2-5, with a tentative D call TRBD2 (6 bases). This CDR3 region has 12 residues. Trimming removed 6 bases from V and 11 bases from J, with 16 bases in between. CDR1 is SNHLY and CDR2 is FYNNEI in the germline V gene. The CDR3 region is CASRQDTEGQYF. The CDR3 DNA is TGTGCCAGCAGACAGGACACGGAGGGGCAGTACTTC.

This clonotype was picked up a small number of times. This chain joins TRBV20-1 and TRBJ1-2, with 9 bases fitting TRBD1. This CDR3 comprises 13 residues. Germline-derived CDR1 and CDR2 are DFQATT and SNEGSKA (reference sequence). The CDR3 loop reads CSPGTGHNYGYTF. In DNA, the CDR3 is TGCAGCCCTGGGACAGGGCATAACTATGGCTACACCTTC.

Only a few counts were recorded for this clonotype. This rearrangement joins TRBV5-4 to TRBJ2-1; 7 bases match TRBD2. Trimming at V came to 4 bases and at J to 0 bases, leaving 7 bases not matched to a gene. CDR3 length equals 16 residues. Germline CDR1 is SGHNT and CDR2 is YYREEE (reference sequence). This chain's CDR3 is CASSALLASSYNEQFF. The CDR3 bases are TGTGCCAGCAGCGCTTTACTAGCGAGCTCCTACAATGAGCAGTTCTTC.

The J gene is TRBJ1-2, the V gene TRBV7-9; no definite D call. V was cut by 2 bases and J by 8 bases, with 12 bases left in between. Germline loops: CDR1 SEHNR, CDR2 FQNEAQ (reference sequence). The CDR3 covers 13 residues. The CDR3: CASSLPLTSGYTF. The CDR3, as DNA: TGTGCCAGCAGCTTACCTCTGACTAGCGGCTACACCTTC.

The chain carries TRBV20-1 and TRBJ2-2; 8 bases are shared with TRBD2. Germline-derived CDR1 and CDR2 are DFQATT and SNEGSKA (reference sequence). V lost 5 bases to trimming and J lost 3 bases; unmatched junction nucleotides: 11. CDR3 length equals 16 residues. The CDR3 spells CSARSYSGGYTGELFF. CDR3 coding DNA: TGCAGTGCTCGAAGTTACAGCGGGGGATACACCGGGGAGCTGTTTTTT.

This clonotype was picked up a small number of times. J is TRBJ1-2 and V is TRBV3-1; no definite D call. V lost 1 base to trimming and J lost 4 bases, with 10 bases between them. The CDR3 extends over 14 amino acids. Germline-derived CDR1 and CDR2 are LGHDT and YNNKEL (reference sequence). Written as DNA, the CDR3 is TGTGCCAGCAGCCAAGGACTGGACGTCTATGGCTACACCTTC. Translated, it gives CASSQGLDVYGYTF.

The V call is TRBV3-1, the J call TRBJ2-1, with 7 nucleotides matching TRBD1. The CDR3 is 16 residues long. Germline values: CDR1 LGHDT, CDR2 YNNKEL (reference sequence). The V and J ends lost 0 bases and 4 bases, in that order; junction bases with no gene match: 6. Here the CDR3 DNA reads TGTGCCAGCAGCCAAGATGGAAGGGGGCTTTACAATGAGCAGTTCTTC. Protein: CASSQDGRGLYNEQFF.

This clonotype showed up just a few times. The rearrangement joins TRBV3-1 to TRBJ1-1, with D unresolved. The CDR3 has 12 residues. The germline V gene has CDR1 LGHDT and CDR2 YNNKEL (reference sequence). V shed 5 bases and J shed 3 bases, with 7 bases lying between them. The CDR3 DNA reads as TGTGCCAGCAGCGCTCGATACACTGAAGCTTTCTTT. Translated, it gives CASSARYTEAFF.

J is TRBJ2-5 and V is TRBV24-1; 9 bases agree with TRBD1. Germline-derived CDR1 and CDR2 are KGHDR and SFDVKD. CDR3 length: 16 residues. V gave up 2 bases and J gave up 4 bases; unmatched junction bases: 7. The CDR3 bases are TGTGCCACCAGTGATTCTCGACGGGACAGGGCAGAGACCCAGTACTTC. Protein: CATSDSRRDRAETQYF.

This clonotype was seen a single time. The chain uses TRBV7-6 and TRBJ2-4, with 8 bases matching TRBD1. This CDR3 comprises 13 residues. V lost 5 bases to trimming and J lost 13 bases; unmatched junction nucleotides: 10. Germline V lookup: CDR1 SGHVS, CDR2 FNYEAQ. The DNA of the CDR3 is TGTGCCAGCAGCGTCGACAGGGGCGGGGAGCAGTACTTC. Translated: CASSVDRGGEQYF.

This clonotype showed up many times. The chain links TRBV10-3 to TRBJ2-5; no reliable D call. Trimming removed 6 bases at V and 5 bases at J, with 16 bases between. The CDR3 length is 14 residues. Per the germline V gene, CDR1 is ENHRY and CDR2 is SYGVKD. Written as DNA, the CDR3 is TGTGCCATCAGCCCGACTGGAATTGCGGAGACCCAGTACTTC. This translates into CAISPTGIAETQYF.

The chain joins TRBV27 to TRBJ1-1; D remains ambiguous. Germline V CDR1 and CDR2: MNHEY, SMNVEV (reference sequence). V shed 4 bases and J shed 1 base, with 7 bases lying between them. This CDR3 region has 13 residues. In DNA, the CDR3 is TGTGCCAGCAGTTGGAAGTCGAACACTGAAGCTTTCTTT. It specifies CASSWKSNTEAFF.